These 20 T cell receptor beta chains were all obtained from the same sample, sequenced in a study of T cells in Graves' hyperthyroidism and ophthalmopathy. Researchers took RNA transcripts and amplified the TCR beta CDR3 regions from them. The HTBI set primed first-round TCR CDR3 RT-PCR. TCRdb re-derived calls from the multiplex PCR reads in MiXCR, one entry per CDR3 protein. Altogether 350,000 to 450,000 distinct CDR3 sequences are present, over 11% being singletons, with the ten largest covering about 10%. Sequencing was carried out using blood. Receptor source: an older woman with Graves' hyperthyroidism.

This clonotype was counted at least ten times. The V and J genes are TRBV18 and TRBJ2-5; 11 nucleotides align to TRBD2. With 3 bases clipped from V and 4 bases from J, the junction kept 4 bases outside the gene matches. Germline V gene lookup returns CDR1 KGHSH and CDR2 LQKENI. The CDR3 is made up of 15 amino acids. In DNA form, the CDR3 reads TGTGCCAGCTCACCCCCTAGCGGGAGGAGAGAGACCCAGTACTTC. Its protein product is CASSPPSGRRETQYF.

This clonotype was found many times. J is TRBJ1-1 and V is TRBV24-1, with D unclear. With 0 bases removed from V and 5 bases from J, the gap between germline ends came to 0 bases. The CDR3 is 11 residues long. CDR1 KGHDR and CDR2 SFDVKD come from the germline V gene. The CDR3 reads CATSDLTEAFF. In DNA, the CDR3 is TGTGCCACCAGTGATTTGACTGAAGCTTTCTTT.

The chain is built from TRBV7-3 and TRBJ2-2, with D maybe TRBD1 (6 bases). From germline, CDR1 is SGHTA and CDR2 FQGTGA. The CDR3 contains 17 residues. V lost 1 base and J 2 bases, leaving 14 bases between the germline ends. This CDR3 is CASSLNAGVSNTGELFF. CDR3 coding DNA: TGTGCCAGCAGCTTAAATGCAGGGGTTAGCAACACCGGGGAGCTGTTTTTT. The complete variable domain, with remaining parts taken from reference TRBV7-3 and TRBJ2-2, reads GAGVSQTPSNKVTEKGKYVELRCDPISGHTALYWYRQSLGQGPEFLIYFQGTGAADDSGLPNDRFFAVRPEGSVSTLKIQRTERGDSAVYLCASSLNAGVSNTGELFFGEGSRLTVL.

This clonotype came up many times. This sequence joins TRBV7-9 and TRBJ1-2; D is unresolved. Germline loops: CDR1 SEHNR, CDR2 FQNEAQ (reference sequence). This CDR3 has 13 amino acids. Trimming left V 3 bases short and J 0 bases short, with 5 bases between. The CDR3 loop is CASSFSPNYGYTF. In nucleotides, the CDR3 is TGTGCCAGCAGCTTCTCACCTAACTATGGCTACACCTTC. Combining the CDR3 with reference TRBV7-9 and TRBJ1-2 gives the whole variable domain DTGVSQNPRHKITKRGQNVTFRCDPISEHNRLYWYRQTLGQGPEFLTYFQNEAQLEKSRLLSDRFSAERPKGSFSTLEIQRTEQGDSAMYLCASSFSPNYGYTFGSGTRLTVV.

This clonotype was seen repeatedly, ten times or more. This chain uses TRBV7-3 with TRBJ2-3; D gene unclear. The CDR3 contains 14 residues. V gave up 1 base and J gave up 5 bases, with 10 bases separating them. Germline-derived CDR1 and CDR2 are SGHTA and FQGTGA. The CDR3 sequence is CASSLMASEDTQYF. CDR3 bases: TGTGCCAGCAGCTTAATGGCTTCGGAAGATACGCAGTATTTT.

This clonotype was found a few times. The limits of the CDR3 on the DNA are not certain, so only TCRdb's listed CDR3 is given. CDR3 residues: CASSLRVGGGNEQLF. The chain employs TRBV11-3 and TRBJ2-1; the D call of TRBD1 is as the table states it, not checked on the DNA. The CDR3 length is 15 residues, termini included. Germline V gives CDR1 SGHNT, CDR2 YENEEA.

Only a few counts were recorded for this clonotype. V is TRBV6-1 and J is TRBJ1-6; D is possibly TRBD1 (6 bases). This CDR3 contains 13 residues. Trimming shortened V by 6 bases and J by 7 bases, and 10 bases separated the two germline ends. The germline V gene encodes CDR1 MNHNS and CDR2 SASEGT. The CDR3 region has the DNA TGTGCCAGCAGGTACGACAGGAATTCACCCCTCCACTTT. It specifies CASRYDRNSPLHF.

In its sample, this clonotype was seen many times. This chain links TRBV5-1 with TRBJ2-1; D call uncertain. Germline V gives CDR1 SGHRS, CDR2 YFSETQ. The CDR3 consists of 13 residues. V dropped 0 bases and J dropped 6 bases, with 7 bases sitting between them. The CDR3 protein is CASSLGPPNEQFF. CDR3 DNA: TGCGCCAGCAGCTTGGGACCACCCAATGAGCAGTTCTTC.

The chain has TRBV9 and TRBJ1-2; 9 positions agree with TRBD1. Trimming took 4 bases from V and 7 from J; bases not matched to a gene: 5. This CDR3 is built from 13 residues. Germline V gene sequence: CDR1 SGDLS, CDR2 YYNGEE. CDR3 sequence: CASSHRGQGGYTF. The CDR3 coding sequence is TGTGCCAGCAGCCACAGGGGGCAGGGTGGCTACACCTTC. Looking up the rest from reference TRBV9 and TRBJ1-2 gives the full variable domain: DSGVTQTPKHLITATGQRVTLRCSPRSGDLSVYWYQQSLDQGLQFLIQYYNGEERAKGNILERFSAQQFPDLHSELNLSSLELGDSALYFCASSHRGQGGYTFGSGTRLTVV.

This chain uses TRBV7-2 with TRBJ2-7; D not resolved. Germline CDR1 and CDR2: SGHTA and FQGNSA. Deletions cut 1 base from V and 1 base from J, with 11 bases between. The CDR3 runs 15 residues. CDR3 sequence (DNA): TGTGCCAGCAGCTTAGGGTGGGTTGGGTCCTACGAGCAGTACTTC. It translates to CASSLGWVGSYEQYF.

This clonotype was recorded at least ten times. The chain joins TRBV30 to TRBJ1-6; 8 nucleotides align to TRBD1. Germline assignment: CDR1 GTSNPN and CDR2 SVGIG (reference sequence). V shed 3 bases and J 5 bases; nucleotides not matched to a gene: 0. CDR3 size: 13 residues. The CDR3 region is CAWRDRDNSPLHF. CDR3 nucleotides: TGTGCCTGGAGGGACAGGGATAATTCACCCCTCCACTTT.

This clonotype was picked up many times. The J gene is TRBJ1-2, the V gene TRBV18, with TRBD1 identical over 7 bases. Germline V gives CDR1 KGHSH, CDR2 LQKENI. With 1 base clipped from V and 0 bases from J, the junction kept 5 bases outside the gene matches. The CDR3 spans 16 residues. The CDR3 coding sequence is TGTGCCAGCTCACCACGAGGACAGGAAGCTAACTATGGCTACACCTTC. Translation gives CASSPRGQEANYGYTF.

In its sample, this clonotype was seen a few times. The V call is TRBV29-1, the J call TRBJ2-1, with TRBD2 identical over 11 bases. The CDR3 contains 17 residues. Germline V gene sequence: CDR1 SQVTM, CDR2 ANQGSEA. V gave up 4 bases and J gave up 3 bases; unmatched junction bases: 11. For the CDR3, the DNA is TGCAGCGTTGTAACTAGCGGGAGCACCCGCCTCTACAATGAGCAGTTCTTC. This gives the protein CSVVTSGSTRLYNEQFF.

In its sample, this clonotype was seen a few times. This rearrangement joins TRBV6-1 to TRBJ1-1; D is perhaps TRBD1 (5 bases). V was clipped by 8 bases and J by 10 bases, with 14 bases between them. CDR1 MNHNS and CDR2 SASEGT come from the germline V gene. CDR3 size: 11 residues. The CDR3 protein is CASAVLGVAFF. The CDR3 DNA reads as TGTGCCAGCGCTGTTCTAGGGGTAGCTTTCTTT.

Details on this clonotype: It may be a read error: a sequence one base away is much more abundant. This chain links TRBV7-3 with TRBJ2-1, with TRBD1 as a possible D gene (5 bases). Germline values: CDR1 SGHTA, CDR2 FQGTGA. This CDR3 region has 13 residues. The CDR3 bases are TGTGCCAACAGCCCACCGACCAGGGATGAGCAGTTCTTC. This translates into CANSPPTRDEQFF. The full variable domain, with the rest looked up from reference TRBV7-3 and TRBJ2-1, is GAGVSQTPSNKVTEKGKYVELRCDPISGHTALYWYRQSLGQGPEFLIYFQGTGAADDSGLPNDRFFAVRPEGSVSTLKIQRTERGDSAVYLCANSPPTRDEQFFGPGTRLTVL.

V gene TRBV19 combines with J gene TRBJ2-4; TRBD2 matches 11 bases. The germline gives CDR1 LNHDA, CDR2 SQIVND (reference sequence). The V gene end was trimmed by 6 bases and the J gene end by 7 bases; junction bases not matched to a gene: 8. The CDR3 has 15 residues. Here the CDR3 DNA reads TGTGCCAGTAGCACTAGCGGGAGAAGGAGGAACATTCAGTACTTC. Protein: CASSTSGRRRNIQYF.

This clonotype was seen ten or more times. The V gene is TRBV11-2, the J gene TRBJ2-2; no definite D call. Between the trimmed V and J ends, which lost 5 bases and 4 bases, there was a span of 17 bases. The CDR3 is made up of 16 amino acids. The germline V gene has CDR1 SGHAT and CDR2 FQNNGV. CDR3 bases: TGTGCCAGCAGCCAACCAATGGTACAGCTCACCGGGGAGCTGTTTTTT. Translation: CASSQPMVQLTGELFF.

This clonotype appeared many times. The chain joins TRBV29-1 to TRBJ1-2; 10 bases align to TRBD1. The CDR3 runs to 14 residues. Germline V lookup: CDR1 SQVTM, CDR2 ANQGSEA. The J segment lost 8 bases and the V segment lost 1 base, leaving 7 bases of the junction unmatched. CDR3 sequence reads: CSVEGGTGVEGYTF. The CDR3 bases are TGCAGCGTTGAAGGCGGGACAGGGGTCGAGGGCTACACCTTC.

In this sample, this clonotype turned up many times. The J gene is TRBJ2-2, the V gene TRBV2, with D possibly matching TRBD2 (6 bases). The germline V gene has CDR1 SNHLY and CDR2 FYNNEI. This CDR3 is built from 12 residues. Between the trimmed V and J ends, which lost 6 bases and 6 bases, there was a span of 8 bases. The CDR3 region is CASREGAGELFF. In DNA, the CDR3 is TGTGCCAGCAGGGAGGGAGCCGGGGAGCTGTTTTTT.

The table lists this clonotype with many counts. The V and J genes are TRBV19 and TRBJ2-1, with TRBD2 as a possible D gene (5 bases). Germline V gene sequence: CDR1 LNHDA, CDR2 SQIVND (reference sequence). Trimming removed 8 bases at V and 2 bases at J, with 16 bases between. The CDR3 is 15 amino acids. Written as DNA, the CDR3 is TGTGCCAGTGGGATGGCAGCGGTGACCTACAATGAGCAGTTCTTC. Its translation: CASGMAAVTYNEQFF.